This T cell receptor (beta chain) emerged from a study of CD8 T cells in ankylosing spondylitis. This clonotype was seen more than once but under ten times. Its antigen is unknown. Whole-study findings and limits: Significant enrichment of disease-linked clones was reported in matched ankylosing spondylitis synovial fluid. Several of the motif variants were reported before in synovial fluid and blood from reactive arthritis. Disease-linked clones had a CD8+ phenotype and relatively low frequency in peripheral blood. A motif of several highly homologous TCR beta variants was seen as apparently characteristic of ankylosing spondylitis blood.

The CDR3 runs 13 residues. The germline V and J ends were trimmed by 7 bases and 6 bases, with 16 bases remaining between them. CDR1 is DFQATT and CDR2 is SNEGSKA in the germline V gene (reference sequence). With molecular barcodes, quantitative 5'-RACE was used to make the TCR beta libraries. TCRdb called the 5' RACE reads again in MiXCR, with one record for every CDR3 protein. The top ten clones hold around 7% of a sample with fewer than 650,000 distinct CDR3 sequences, roughly 13% of them seen once. This receptor was taken from a male donor with ankylosing spondylitis. V and J are TRBV20-1 and TRBJ2-1, with D possibly being TRBD1 (5 bases). Sequenced sample: blood, either unsorted or a sorted T cell fraction (not recorded which). The CDR3 sequence is CSGGKTPLNEQFF. CDR3 nucleotides: TGCAGTGGGGGCAAAACCCCCCTCAATGAGCAGTTCTTC.